This T cell receptor beta chain is drawn from a study of cytomegalovirus exposure and HLA in healthy donors. Regarding the study as a whole: Sequencing likely generated an artifact that appeared as a cluster of highly shared sequence variants.

Worth noting for this clone: Its antigen remains unknown.

PCR was performed using 60 Vbeta and 13 Jbeta primers. TCRdb's copy holds only in-frame clones and misses some; the assay was immunoSEQ multiplex PCR. The sample contains roughly 100,000 clones, approximately 82% of which appear only once. Looked up from germline, CDR1 is MNHEY and CDR2 is SVGAGI. CDR3 size: 15 residues. V lost 5 bases to trimming and J lost 5 bases; unmatched junction nucleotides: 11. This chain links TRBV6-5 with TRBJ2-5; 7 bases are shared with TRBD2. This clonotype was obtained from a man aged 35 to 55 in good health and CMV-seropositive. Sequenced material: PBMCs. The CDR3 is CASSATLTSQETQYF. Written as DNA, the CDR3 is TGTGCCAGCAGTGCCACCCTGACTAGCCAGGAGACCCAGTACTTC.